Here is one T cell receptor beta chain with its context. Its target is not known. Using its own MiXCR run on the 5' RACE reads, TCRdb lists one record per CDR3 protein. The table records roughly 400,000 distinct CDR3 sequences, 20% to 25% of them present only once. The data derive from a study of T-cell memory formation after mild COVID-19. Across the whole study: Most TCR clusters belonged to a single donor. Study observations and caveats: The CD4+ clones that contracted clustered mainly within CM and EM, and the CD8+ clones concentrated in EMRA.

This CDR3 has 15 residues. CDR1 KGHDR and CDR2 SFDVKD come from the germline V gene. Germline trimming cut 5 bases from V and 5 bases from J; bases unmatched to any gene: 6. Sequenced input: PBMCs or a T cell subset sorted from them (not recorded which). The sequence was obtained from an adult woman who had mild COVID-19 (a few samples of this study predate the infection). Cell type and time point are not known. The chain joins TRBV24-1 to TRBJ1-1; 11 bases fit TRBD1. In DNA form, the CDR3 reads TGTGCCACCAGTGGTGGGACAGGGGGAAGGACTGAAGCTTTCTTT. This encodes CATSGGTGGRTEAFF.